This TCR beta chain was observed in a study of CD8 T cells in Susac syndrome. Random hexamers were used to reverse transcribe roughly 0.45 to 1 ug of RNA. TCRdb analysed the immunoSEQ multiplex PCR reads with MiXCR anew, one entry per CDR3 protein. Here the sample spans some 220,000 distinct CDR3 sequences, about 96% being singletons. Germline V gene sequence: CDR1 SQVTM, CDR2 ANQGSEA. There are 13 residues in the CDR3. V lost 6 bases and J 0 bases, leaving 12 bases between the germline ends. It was negative isolation that provided the CD8+ and CD4+ T cells, whereas TEMRA cells were enriched by FACS. Sequenced material: CD4+ T cells from PBMCs. The clonotype originates from a human donor with multiple sclerosis. V and J are TRBV29-1 and TRBJ2-7, with a possible D match to TRBD1 (6 bases). CDR3: CSVIQGTSYEQYF. Written as DNA, the CDR3 is TGCAGCGTCATACAGGGAACCTCCTACGAGCAGTACTTC.